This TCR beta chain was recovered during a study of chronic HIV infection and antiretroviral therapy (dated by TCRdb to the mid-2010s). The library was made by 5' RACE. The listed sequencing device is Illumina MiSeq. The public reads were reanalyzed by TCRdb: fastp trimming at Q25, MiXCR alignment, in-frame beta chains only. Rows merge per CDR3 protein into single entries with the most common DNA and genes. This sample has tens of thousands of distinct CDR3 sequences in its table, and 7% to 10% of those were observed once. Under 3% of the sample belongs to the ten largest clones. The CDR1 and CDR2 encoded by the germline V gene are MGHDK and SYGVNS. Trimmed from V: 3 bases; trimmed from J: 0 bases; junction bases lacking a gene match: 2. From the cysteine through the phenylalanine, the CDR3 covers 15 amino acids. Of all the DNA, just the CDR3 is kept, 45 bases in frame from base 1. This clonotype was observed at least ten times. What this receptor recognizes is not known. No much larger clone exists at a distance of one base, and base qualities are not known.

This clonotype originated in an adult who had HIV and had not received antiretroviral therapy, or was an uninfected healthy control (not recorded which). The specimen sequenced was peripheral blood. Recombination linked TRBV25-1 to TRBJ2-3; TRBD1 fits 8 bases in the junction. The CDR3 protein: CASSEGQASTDTQYF. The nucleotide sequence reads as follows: TGTGCCAGCAGTGAGGGACAGGCGAGCACAGATACGCAGTATTTT.